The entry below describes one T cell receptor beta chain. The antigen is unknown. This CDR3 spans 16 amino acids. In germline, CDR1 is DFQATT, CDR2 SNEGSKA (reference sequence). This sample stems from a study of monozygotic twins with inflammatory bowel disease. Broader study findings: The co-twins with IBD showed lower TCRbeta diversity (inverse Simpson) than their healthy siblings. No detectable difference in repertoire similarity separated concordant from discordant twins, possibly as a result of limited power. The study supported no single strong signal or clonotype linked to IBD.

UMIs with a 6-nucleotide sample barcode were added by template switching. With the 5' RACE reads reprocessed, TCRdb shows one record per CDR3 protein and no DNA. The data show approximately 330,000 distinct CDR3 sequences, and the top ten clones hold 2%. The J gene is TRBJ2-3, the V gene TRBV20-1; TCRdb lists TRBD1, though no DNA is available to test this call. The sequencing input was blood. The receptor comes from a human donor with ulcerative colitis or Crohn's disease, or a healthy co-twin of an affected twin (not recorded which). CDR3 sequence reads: CSAVSHRRGGLGTQYF.